This T cell receptor (beta chain) was captured in a study of identical twins. CDR3 length equals 14 residues. V lost 6 bases, J lost 2 bases, and 5 bases stayed unmatched. Germline V gives CDR1 SQVTM, CDR2 ANQGSEA. This clonotype was counted at least ten times. A universal primer site was created by template switching, with the cDNA bearing unique molecular identifiers. TCRdb reanalysed the 5' RACE reads using MiXCR and keeps one entry per CDR3 protein. The sample contains hundreds of thousands of distinct CDR3 sequences, 6.1% of which appear only once. The sequence was collected from a man in his late teens or twenties in good health. Sequences were obtained from naive T cells sorted from blood. This rearrangement joins TRBV29-1 to TRBJ2-3, with 10 bases matching TRBD1. As DNA, the CDR3 is TGCAGCGTGGTAGGGACAGGGGTCACAGATACGCAGTATTTT. Its translation is CSVVGTGVTDTQYF.